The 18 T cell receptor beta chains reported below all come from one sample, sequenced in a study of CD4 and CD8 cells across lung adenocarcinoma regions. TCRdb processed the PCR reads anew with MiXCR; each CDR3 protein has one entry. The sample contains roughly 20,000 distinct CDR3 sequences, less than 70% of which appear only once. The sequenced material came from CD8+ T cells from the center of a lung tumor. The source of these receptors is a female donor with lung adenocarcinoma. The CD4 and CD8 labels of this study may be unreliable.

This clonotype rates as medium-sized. This CDR3 is CASSRGTGRYEQFF. The CDR3 DNA reads as TGTGCCAGCAGTCGCGGGACAGGGAGGTATGAGCAGTTCTTC. The V gene is TRBV6-1, the J gene TRBJ2-1, with 9 positions matching TRBD1. CDR3 length equals 14 residues. V lost 5 bases and J lost 8; bases outside the gene matches: 7. Germline V gives CDR1 MNHNS, CDR2 SASEGT.

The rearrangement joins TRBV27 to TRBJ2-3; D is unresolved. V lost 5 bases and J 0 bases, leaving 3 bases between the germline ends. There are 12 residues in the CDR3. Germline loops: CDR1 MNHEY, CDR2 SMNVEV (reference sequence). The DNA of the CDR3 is TGTGCCAGCAGTCAGAGCACAGATACGCAGTATTTT. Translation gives CASSQSTDTQYF.

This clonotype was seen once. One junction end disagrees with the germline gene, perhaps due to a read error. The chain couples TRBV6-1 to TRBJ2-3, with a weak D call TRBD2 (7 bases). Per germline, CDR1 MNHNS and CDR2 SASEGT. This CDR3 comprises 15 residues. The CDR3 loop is CARGQTGGATDTQYF. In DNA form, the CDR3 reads TGTGCCAGGGGGCAGACGGGGGGCGCCACAGATACGCAGTACTTT.

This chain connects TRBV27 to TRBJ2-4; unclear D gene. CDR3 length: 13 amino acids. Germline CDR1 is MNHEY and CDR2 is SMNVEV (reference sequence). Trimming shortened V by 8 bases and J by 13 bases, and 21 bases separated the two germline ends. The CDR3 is CASGLRDHDAQYF. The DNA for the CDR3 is TGTGCCAGCGGTCTACGTGACCATGACGCCCAGTACTTC.

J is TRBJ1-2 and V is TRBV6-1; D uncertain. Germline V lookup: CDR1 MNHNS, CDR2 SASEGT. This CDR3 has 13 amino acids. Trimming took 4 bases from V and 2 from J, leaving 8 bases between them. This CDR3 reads CASSGTSNYGYTF. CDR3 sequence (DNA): TGTGCCAGCAGTGGAACTTCAAACTATGGCTACACCTTC.

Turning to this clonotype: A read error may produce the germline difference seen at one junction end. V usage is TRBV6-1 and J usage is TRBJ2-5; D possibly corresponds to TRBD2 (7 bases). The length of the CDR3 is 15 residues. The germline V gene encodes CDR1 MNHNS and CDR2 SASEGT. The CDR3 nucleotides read TGTGCCGGGGGTGCGGGGGAGGGGGACCAAGAGACCCAGTATTTC. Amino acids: CAGGAGEGDQETQYF.

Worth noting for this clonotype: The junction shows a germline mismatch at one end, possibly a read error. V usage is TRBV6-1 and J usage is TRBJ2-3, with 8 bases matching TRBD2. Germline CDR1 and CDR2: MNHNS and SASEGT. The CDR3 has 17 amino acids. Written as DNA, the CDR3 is TGTGCCAGCCAGAGGAGTCGGGGGGCGGGGGGCACAGACACGCAGTATTTC. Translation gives CASQRSRGAGGTDTQYF.

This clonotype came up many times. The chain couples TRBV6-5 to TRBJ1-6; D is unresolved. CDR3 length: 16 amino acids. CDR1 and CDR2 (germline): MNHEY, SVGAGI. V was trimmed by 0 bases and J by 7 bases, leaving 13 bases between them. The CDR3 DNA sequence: TGTGCCAGCAGTTACTCGAGGGCCTCCATGAATTCACCCCTCCACTTT. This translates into CASSYSRASMNSPLHF.

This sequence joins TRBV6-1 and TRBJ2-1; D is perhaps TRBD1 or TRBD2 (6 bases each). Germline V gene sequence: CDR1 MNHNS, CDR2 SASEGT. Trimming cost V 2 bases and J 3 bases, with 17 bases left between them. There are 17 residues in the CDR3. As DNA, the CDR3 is TGTGCCAGCAGTGAACGACCAAATCGGGGGCGCTACAATGAGCAGTTCTTC. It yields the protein CASSERPNRGRYNEQFF.

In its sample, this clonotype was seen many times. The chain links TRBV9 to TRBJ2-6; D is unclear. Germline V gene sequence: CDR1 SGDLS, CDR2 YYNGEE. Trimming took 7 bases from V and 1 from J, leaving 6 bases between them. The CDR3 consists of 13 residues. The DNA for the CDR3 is TGTGCCAGCGGAATGTCTGGGGCCAACGTCCTGACTTTC. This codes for CASGMSGANVLTF.

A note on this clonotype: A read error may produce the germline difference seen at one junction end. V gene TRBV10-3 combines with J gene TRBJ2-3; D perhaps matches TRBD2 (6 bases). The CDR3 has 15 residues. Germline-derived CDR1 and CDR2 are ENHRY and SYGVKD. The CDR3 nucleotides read TGTGCCGGGAGGCACGGAGGCGGCGCCACAGATACCCAGTATTTT. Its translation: CAGRHGGGATDTQYF.

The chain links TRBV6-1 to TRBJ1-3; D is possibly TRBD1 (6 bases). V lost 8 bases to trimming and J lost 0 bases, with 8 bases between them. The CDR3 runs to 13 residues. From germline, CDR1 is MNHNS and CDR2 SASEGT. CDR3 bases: TGTGCCAGCTACAGGGACTCTGGAAACACCATATATTTT. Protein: CASYRDSGNTIYF.

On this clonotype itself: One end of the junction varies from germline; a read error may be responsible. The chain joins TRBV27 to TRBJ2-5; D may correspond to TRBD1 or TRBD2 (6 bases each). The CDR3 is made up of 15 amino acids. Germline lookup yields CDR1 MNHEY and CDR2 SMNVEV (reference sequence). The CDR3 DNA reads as TGTGCCGGCGGTCCCGGGGGCAGCGACCAAGATACCCAGTACTTT. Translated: CAGGPGGSDQDTQYF.

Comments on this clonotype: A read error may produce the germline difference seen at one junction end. The CDR3 sequence: CAGSASGETETQYF. The CDR3 coding sequence is TGTGCGGGCAGTGCTAGCGGGGAAACAGAGACGCAGTATTTC. The chain combines TRBV6-1 with TRBJ2-3; 9 bases map to TRBD2. The CDR3 spans 14 residues. CDR1 and CDR2 (germline): MNHNS, SASEGT.

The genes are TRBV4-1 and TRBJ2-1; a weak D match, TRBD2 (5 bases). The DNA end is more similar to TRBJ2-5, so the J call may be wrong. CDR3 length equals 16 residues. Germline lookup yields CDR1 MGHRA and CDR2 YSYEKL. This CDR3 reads CASSRSRGRGQETQYF. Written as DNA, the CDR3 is TGCGCCAGCAGCCGGAGTAGAGGACGGGGACAAGAGACCCAGTACTTC.

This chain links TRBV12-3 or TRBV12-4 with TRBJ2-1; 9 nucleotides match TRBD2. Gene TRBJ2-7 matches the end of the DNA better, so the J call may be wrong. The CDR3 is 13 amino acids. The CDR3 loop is CASIAGAINEQYF. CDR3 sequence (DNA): TGTGCCAGCATAGCGGGAGCCATCAATGAGCAGTACTTC.

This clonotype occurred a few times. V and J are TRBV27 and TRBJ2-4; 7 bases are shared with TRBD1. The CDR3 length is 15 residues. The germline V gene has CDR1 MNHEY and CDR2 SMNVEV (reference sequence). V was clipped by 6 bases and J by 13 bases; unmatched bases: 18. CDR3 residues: CASRQGVGAKNTQYF. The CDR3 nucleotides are TGTGCCAGCAGGCAGGGGGTGGGCGCCAAAAACACGCAGTACTTC.

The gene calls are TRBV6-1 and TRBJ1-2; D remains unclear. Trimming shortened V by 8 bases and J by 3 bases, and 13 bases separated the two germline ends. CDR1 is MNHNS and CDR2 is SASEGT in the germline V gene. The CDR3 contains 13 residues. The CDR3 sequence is CASSGNTHYGYTF. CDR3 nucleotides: TGTGCCAGCTCGGGTAATACGCACTATGGCTACACCTTC.